The rows below give T cell receptor beta chains drawn from one sample of a study of early T cells in non-severe SARS-CoV-2 infection. Each CDR3 protein is one row after TCRdb ran MiXCR on the 5' RACE reads. The sample yields some 82,000 distinct CDR3 sequences, around an eighth seen once. The sequenced sample was whole blood. The origin of the receptors is an adult who was a healthcare worker with PCR-confirmed SARS-CoV-2 infection or an uninfected control (not recorded which). Both conserved end residues are part of each CDR3. The D gene is left open where the match is weak. Some rows have no size entry. The others give once, few or many, or a class for an expanded clone.

>TRBV5-1|TRBD1|14|TRBJ1-1|few
TGCGCCAGCAGCCAGGACAGGGCTTACACTGAAGCTTTCTTT
CASSQDRAYTEAFF
>TRBV20-1|TRBD1|16|TRBJ1-6|many
TGCAGTGCCAGAAGACAGGGGGCGTCCTATAATTCACCCCTCCACTTT
CSARRQGASYNSPLHF
>TRBV24-1|TRBD1|16|TRBJ1-1|many
TGTGCCACCAGTGATAGAACCGGGACAGGGGCCACTGAAGCTTTCTTT
CATSDRTGTGATEAFF
>TRBV6-5|-|11|TRBJ2-5|many
TGTGCCACCCAAACCGGTCAGACCCAGTACTTC
CATQTGQTQYF
>TRBV7-8|TRBD1|17|TRBJ2-1|-
TGTGCCAGCAGCTCGGGACAGGGGTTCAGCTCCTACAATGAGCAGTTCTTC
CASSSGQGFSSYNEQFF
>TRBV28|TRBD1|16|TRBJ1-5|many
TGTGCCAGCAGCTCCTTGGGGGACAGGGCCAGAGCGCCCCAGCATTTT
CASSSLGDRARAPQHF
>TRBV6-6|-|15|TRBJ1-5|many
TGTGCCAGCAGTCCCGGACGGTTTAGCAATCAGCCCCAGCATTTT
CASSPGRFSNQPQHF
>TRBV5-1|-|13|TRBJ1-2|many
TGCGCCAGCAGCTTGGCCGGGGAGAATGGCTACACCTTC
CASSLAGENGYTF
>TRBV5-1|-|14|TRBJ2-7|many
TGCGCCAGCAGCTTCGGCGGGAAGGTCGAGGAGCAGTACTTC
CASSFGGKVEEQYF
>TRBV11-2|-|16|TRBJ2-3|-
TGTGCCAGCAGCTTTCAAACAGAACCCCGCACAGATACGCAGTATTTT
CASSFQTEPRTDTQYF
>TRBV7-2|-|13|TRBJ1-2|-
TGTGCCAGCAGGTTTTACAGGGATTATGGCTACACCTTC
CASRFYRDYGYTF
>TRBV11-2|TRBD1|13|TRBJ2-3|few
TGTGCCAGCAGCTTACAGGGGGCCTATACGCAGTATTTT
CASSLQGAYTQYF
>TRBV6-1|-|15|TRBJ2-1|many
TGTGCCAGCAGTGCAGACGGGAGCCCCTACAATGAGCAGTTCTTC
CASSADGSPYNEQFF
>TRBV9|TRBD2|15|TRBJ2-7|-
TGTGCCAGCAGCGTAGCGCCTAGCGGGAGCTACGAGCAGTACTTC
CASSVAPSGSYEQYF
>TRBV9|TRBD2|16|TRBJ2-3|-
TGTGCCAGCAGCGTAGTAGCGGGGATAAGCACAGATACGCAGTATTTT
CASSVVAGISTDTQYF
>TRBV29-1|-|12|TRBJ1-1|many
TGCAGCGTTATTCCTCCGGGGACTGAAGCTTTCTTT
CSVIPPGTEAFF